The present entry profiles one T cell receptor (beta chain) with its context. This entry comes from a study of spatial heterogeneity in lung cancer. Study as a whole: Patients with untreated early-stage non-small cell lung cancer, numbering 72, were the donors. Alpha-chain sequences were consistently detected in smaller numbers than beta-chain sequences.

Sample time point: blood at routine non-recurrence follow-up after resection. In each case, whole RNA from tumor, nontumor lung or frozen PBMC was sequenced unsorted. TCRdb reprocessed the 5' RACE reads via MiXCR and lists one record per CDR3 protein. The repertoire holds about 43,000 distinct CDR3 sequences, with about 22% as singletons. The germline gives CDR1 DFQATT, CDR2 SNEGSKA (reference sequence). The CDR3 has 15 amino acids. The V end lost 8 bases, the J end lost 7 bases, and 24 bases lay between the germline ends. The source material was PBMCs, sampled at follow-up. The chain carries TRBV20-1 and TRBJ2-1; D gene ambiguous. This sequence originates from a female donor with early-stage non-small cell lung cancer. This CDR3 reads CSPLRTRSRYNEQFF. The CDR3 nucleotides read TGCAGTCCCTTGAGAACCCGGTCTCGATATAATGAGCAGTTCTTC.